These T cell receptor beta chains were read from a single sample in a study of cytomegalovirus exposure and HLA in healthy donors. Assay: immunoSEQ multiplex PCR; the TCRdb copy retains only in-frame clones and omits some. The data show 180,000 or so clones, approximately 84% seen once. Input material: PBMCs. These receptor sequences come from a girl under 18 in good health and CMV-seropositive. CDR3s include the opening cysteine and the closing phenylalanine or tryptophan. D genes are given only for firm matches. A clone size is listed for some rows: how often the clone was seen (once, few, many), or a class if it is expanded.

D gene: TRBD2; J gene: TRBJ2-7; V gene: TRBV30; clone size: NA; CDR3 protein: CAWFSGASGTSEQYF; CDR3 DNA: TGTGCCTGGTTCTCCGGGGCTAGCGGGACTTCCGAGCAGTACTTC
D gene: TRBD1; J gene: TRBJ2-7; V gene: TRBV29-1; clone size: NA; CDR3 protein: CSVVGTASSYEQYF; CDR3 DNA: TGCAGCGTGGTCGGGACAGCCAGCTCCTACGAGCAGTACTTC
D gene: TRBD1; J gene: TRBJ2-5; V gene: TRBV5-1; clone size: NA; CDR3 protein: CASSLNRDRNFQYF; CDR3 DNA: TGCGCCAGCAGCCTAAACCGGGACAGGAATTTTCAGTACTTC
D gene: TRBD2; J gene: TRBJ2-2; V gene: TRBV6-4; clone size: few; CDR3 protein: CATGLEVGGELFF; CDR3 DNA: TGTGCCACCGGACTAGAGGTTGGCGGGGAGCTGTTTTTT
D gene: NA; J gene: TRBJ2-7; V gene: TRBV25-1; clone size: NA; CDR3 protein: CASSETATGTTYEQYF; CDR3 DNA: TGTGCCAGCAGTGAGACCGCAACAGGGACCACCTACGAGCAGTACTTC
D gene: TRBD2; J gene: TRBJ2-1; V gene: TRBV5-1; clone size: NA; CDR3 protein: CASSLPLAGGPHEQFF; CDR3 DNA: TGCGCCAGCAGCTTGCCCCTAGCGGGAGGGCCCCATGAGCAGTTCTTC
D gene: NA; J gene: TRBJ1-5; V gene: TRBV2; clone size: once; CDR3 protein: CASSQQGGFVQPQHF; CDR3 DNA: TGTGCCAGCAGTCAACAGGGCGGTTTCGTTCAGCCCCAGCATTTT
D gene: NA; J gene: TRBJ1-2; V gene: TRBV18; clone size: NA; CDR3 protein: CASSPPVGRNYGYTF; CDR3 DNA: TGTGCCAGCTCACCACCGGTGGGGCGCAACTATGGCTACACCTTC
D gene: NA; J gene: TRBJ1-2; V gene: TRBV10-3; clone size: NA; CDR3 protein: CASGGGDGYTF; CDR3 DNA: TGTGCCAGCGGGGGAGGAGATGGCTACACCTTC
D gene: NA; J gene: TRBJ1-2; V gene: TRBV7-3; clone size: NA; CDR3 protein: CASSSTYWTQGLDYGYTF; CDR3 DNA: TGTGCCAGCAGCTCCACCTATTGGACACAGGGATTAGACTATGGCTACACCTTC
D gene: NA; J gene: TRBJ2-2; V gene: TRBV5-6; clone size: few; CDR3 protein: CASSPGTSNTGELFF; CDR3 DNA: TGTGCCAGCAGCCCGGGGACATCGAACACCGGGGAGCTGTTTTTT
D gene: NA; J gene: TRBJ2-7; V gene: TRBV5-1; clone size: once; CDR3 protein: CASSARSGEQYF; CDR3 DNA: TGCGCCAGCAGCGCCCGGTCGGGGGAGCAGTACTTC
D gene: NA; J gene: TRBJ2-2; V gene: TRBV25-1; clone size: NA; CDR3 protein: CASSEDSTGELFF; CDR3 DNA: TGTGCCAGCAGTGAAGACTCAACCGGGGAGCTGTTTTTT
D gene: NA; J gene: TRBJ1-1; V gene: TRBV30; clone size: NA; CDR3 protein: CAWSDRNTEAFF; CDR3 DNA: TGTGCCTGGAGTGACAGAAACACTGAAGCTTTCTTT
D gene: TRBD1; J gene: TRBJ1-2; V gene: TRBV7-9; clone size: NA; CDR3 protein: CASSLLTGTVGYTF; CDR3 DNA: TGTGCCAGCAGCTTATTGACAGGGACGGTCGGCTACACCTTC
D gene: NA; J gene: TRBJ2-2; V gene: TRBV5-8; clone size: NA; CDR3 protein: CASSPRRSTGELFF; CDR3 DNA: TGTGCCAGCAGCCCGCGGAGGAGTACCGGGGAGCTGTTTTTT